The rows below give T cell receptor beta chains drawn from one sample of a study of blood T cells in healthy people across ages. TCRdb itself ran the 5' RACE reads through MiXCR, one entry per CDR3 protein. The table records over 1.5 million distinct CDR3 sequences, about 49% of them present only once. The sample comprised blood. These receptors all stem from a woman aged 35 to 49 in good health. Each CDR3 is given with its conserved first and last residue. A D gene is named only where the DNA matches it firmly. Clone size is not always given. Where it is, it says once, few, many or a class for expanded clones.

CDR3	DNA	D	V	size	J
CASSQPGQGLSDTQYF	TGTGCCAGCAGCCAACCGGGACAGGGGTTGTCAGATACGCAGTATTTT	TRBD1	TRBV3-1	NA	TRBJ2-3
CASSLNPGTGTSEQYF	TGTGCCAGCAGTTTGAATCCCGGGACAGGGACGTCTGAGCAGTACTTC	TRBD1	TRBV27	NA	TRBJ2-4
CASSFPLSEQYF	TGTGCCAGCAGCTTTCCCCTCTCCGAGCAGTACTTC	NA	TRBV7-2	few	TRBJ2-7
CSVGTSRVEQFF	TGCAGCGTTGGGACTAGCCGAGTGGAGCAGTTCTTC	TRBD2	TRBV29-1	NA	TRBJ2-1
CASSTSLGAGYEQYF	TGTGCCAGCAGTACGTCTCTCGGGGCTGGGTACGAGCAGTACTTC	NA	TRBV6-2/TRBV6-3	NA	TRBJ2-7
CASGLKLETQYF	TGTGCCAGCGGCTTAAAGTTAGAGACCCAGTACTTC	NA	TRBV7-9	once	TRBJ2-5
CAGSPSGSGANVLTF	TGTGCCGGCAGCCCAAGCGGGTCCGGGGCCAACGTCCTGACTTTC	NA	TRBV7-8	NA	TRBJ2-6
CSVSGQASYEQYF	TGCAGCGTTTCCGGACAGGCCTCCTACGAGCAGTACTTC	TRBD1	TRBV29-1	NA	TRBJ2-7
CASSHQSGDFTDTQYF	TGTGCCAGCAGCCATCAATCGGGGGACTTCACAGATACGCAGTATTTT	NA	TRBV3-1	NA	TRBJ2-3
CASSRSQGARETQYF	TGTGCCAGCAGCAGATCACAGGGGGCCCGGGAGACCCAGTACTTC	TRBD1	TRBV7-2	few	TRBJ2-5
CASSPAGGRRNSPLHF	TGTGCCAGCAGTCCGGCGGGGGGACGCCGAAATTCACCCCTCCACTTT	NA	TRBV12-3/TRBV12-4	few	TRBJ1-6
CASSYLLRQETQYF	TGTGCCAGCAGTTACCTACTACGCCAAGAGACCCAGTACTTC	NA	TRBV28	NA	TRBJ2-5
CASTGGQVYNEQFF	TGTGCCAGCACAGGAGGACAGGTATACAATGAGCAGTTCTTC	TRBD1	TRBV6-5	NA	TRBJ2-1
CASSPLGGGTGNEQFF	TGTGCCAGCAGCCCCCTCGGGGGGGGAACTGGGAATGAGCAGTTCTTC	TRBD2	TRBV7-8	NA	TRBJ2-1
CASSLRASGVLETQYF	TGTGCCAGCAGCTTAAGGGCTAGCGGGGTTTTGGAGACCCAGTACTTC	TRBD2	TRBV7-2	few	TRBJ2-5
CASSGTGVYTF	TGTGCCAGCAGTGGAACAGGAGTCTACACCTTC	NA	TRBV6-5	NA	TRBJ1-2
CSGDGQGVVETQYF	TGCAGCGGTGACGGGCAGGGGGTAGTGGAGACCCAGTACTTC	TRBD1	TRBV29-1	NA	TRBJ2-5
CASSSLGLAGRYEQYF	TGTGCCAGCAGTTCCTTGGGACTAGCGGGGAGATACGAGCAGTACTTC	TRBD2	TRBV6-5	NA	TRBJ2-7
CASSLRRGASTDTQYF	TGTGCCAGCAGCTTACGGCGGGGGGCTAGCACAGATACGCAGTATTTT	TRBD2	TRBV7-2	NA	TRBJ2-3
CSAFRTSGYTDTQYF	TGCAGTGCTTTCCGGACTAGCGGATACACAGATACGCAGTATTTT	TRBD2	TRBV20-1	NA	TRBJ2-3
CASSQDGTSGGYWMETQYF	TGTGCCAGCAGCCAAGACGGGACTAGCGGGGGATACTGGATGGAGACCCAGTACTTC	TRBD2	TRBV14	few	TRBJ2-5
CSFDSGTRETQYF	TGCAGCTTTGATTCCGGGACGCGAGAGACCCAGTACTTC	NA	TRBV29-1	few	TRBJ2-5
CATSGTDGKRNIQYF	TGTGCCACCAGTGGGACGGACGGGAAAAGAAACATTCAGTACTTC	NA	TRBV24-1	NA	TRBJ2-4
CASREGTGKNSPLHF	TGTGCCAGCAGAGAGGGGACAGGGAAGAATTCACCCCTCCACTTT	TRBD1	TRBV28	NA	TRBJ1-6
CASSLFRVNQPEQYF	TGTGCCAGCAGTTTATTTAGGGTAAATCAACCAGAGCAGTACTTC	NA	TRBV27	NA	TRBJ2-5
CAISESMRAEAFF	TGTGCCATCAGTGAGTCGATGAGGGCTGAAGCTTTCTTT	NA	TRBV10-3	once	TRBJ1-1
CVSSVIAGGSGTQYF	TGCGTCAGCAGCGTAATAGCGGGGGGGAGTGGTACGCAGTATTTT	TRBD2	TRBV9	NA	TRBJ2-3
CASSLAWSGGAETQYF	TGCGCCAGCAGCTTGGCCTGGAGCGGGGGGGCAGAGACCCAGTACTTC	TRBD2	TRBV5-1	few	TRBJ2-5
CASSPAGGSSYNEQFF	TGTGCCAGCAGCCCCGCGGGGGGGAGCTCCTACAATGAGCAGTTCTTC	TRBD2	TRBV4-2	many	TRBJ2-1
CASSLGALSYEQYF	TGTGCCAGCAGCTTAGGGGCACTCTCCTACGAGCAGTACTTC	NA	TRBV7-2	many	TRBJ2-7
CASSLGLQGRMPGELFF	TGCGCCAGCAGCCTAGGACTACAGGGGAGGATGCCCGGGGAGCTGTTTTTT	NA	TRBV4-3	NA	TRBJ2-2
CASSQKPLGRGNHNEQFF	TGTGCCAGCAGCCAAAAACCTCTTGGGCGGGGCAATCACAATGAGCAGTTCTTC	NA	TRBV3-1	many	TRBJ2-1
CASSDIDQTQYF	TGCGCCAGCAGTGATATTGACCAGACCCAGTACTTC	NA	TRBV10-2	NA	TRBJ2-5
CASNQRGQETQYF	TGTGCCAGCAACCAGAGGGGGCAAGAGACCCAGTACTTC	NA	TRBV7-2	few	TRBJ2-5
CAIVPTGLYEQYF	TGTGCCATCGTTCCCACGGGGTTATACGAGCAGTACTTC	NA	TRBV21-1	NA	TRBJ2-7
CASRPDYQETQYF	TGTGCCAGTAGACCCGACTACCAAGAGACCCAGTACTTC	NA	TRBV19	NA	TRBJ2-5
CASSPANDGQPQHF	TGTGCCAGCAGCCCAGCGAACGACGGTCAGCCCCAGCATTTT	NA	TRBV3-1	NA	TRBJ1-5
CASSEGRIHYEQYF	TGTGCCAGCAGTGAAGGGCGGATACACTACGAGCAGTACTTC	NA	TRBV6-1	NA	TRBJ2-7
CASSLVVGTQYF	TGTGCCAGCAGCTTAGTAGTGGGGACCCAGTACTTC	NA	TRBV7-2	few	TRBJ2-5
CASSYVSGQFF	TGTGCCAGCAGTTACGTATCTGGGCAGTTCTTC	NA	TRBV6-2/TRBV6-3	few	TRBJ2-1
CASSGWNNEQFF	TGTGCCAGCAGCGGGTGGAACAATGAGCAGTTCTTC	NA	TRBV9	few	TRBJ2-1
CATSRDGHSYNEQFF	TGTGCCACCAGCAGAGATGGGCACTCCTACAATGAGCAGTTCTTC	NA	TRBV15	NA	TRBJ2-1
CSARDPGQGVNEQFF	TGCAGTGCTAGAGATCCGGGACAGGGTGTGAATGAGCAGTTCTTC	TRBD1	TRBV20-1	NA	TRBJ2-1
CASKSGQGAYEQYF	TGCGCCAGCAAGTCGGGACAGGGTGCCTACGAGCAGTACTTC	TRBD1	TRBV5-1	once	TRBJ2-7
CASSPMEGGSEQYF	TGCGCCAGCAGCCCCATGGAAGGCGGGAGTGAGCAGTACTTC	TRBD2	TRBV4-1	few	TRBJ2-5
CASSLVRNYNSPLHF	TGTGCCAGCAGCTTAGTCAGGAACTATAATTCACCCCTCCACTTT	NA	TRBV7-8	few	TRBJ1-6
CSADRDVQETQYF	TGCAGTGCTGACCGGGACGTACAAGAGACCCAGTACTTC	NA	TRBV20-1	NA	TRBJ2-5
CASSLGFGGRPQHF	TGTGCCAGCAGCTTAGGTTTCGGGGGTAGGCCCCAGCATTTT	NA	TRBV7-2	NA	TRBJ1-5
CASSEWGDGGPYNEQFF	TGTGCCAGCAGTGAATGGGGGGACGGGGGTCCGTACAATGAGCAGTTCTTC	NA	TRBV6-1	few	TRBJ2-1
CASSSGQGFYGYTF	TGTGCCAGCAGCTCAGGACAGGGATTCTATGGCTACACCTTC	TRBD1	TRBV7-9	NA	TRBJ1-2
CSAREPLAGTYEQYF	TGCAGTGCTAGAGAACCGCTAGCGGGTACCTACGAGCAGTACTTC	TRBD2	TRBV20-1	NA	TRBJ2-7
CASSLGGAGNEQFF	TGTGCCAGCAGCTTAGGGGGCGCGGGTAATGAGCAGTTCTTC	NA	TRBV7-2	many	TRBJ2-1
CASTPRGLHEQFF	TGTGCCAGCACCCCGAGGGGGCTCCATGAGCAGTTCTTC	TRBD1	TRBV28	NA	TRBJ2-1
CATSESRQGINSGANVLTF	TGTGCCACCAGTGAAAGTCGACAGGGTATAAACTCTGGGGCCAACGTCCTGACTTTC	TRBD1	TRBV24-1	NA	TRBJ2-6
CASSQDRGAQGDTQYF	TGCGCCAGCAGCCAAGATCGTGGGGCCCAAGGGGATACGCAGTATTTT	NA	TRBV4-3	few	TRBJ2-3
CASSHVYQETQYF	TGCGCCAGCAGCCACGTGTACCAAGAGACCCAGTACTTC	NA	TRBV4-3	few	TRBJ2-5
CASSSDQGSETQYF	TGTGCCAGCAGCAGCGACCAAGGCAGCGAGACCCAGTACTTC	NA	TRBV2	once	TRBJ2-5
CASSQGNYNEQFF	TGCGCCAGCAGCCAAGGCAATTACAATGAGCAGTTCTTC	NA	TRBV4-1	few	TRBJ2-1